This T cell receptor beta chain was recovered during a study of PD-1 blockade in classical Hodgkin lymphoma. Study conclusions and caveats: Whereas CD4+ TCR diversity had risen significantly by C4D1, CD8+ TCR diversity had not.

Clones were sequenced by immunoSEQ multiplex PCR, and TCRdb holds only the in-frame ones, with some missing. The sample records about 15,000 clones, around 82% being singletons. CDR1 is SGDLS, CDR2 YYNGEE, per germline. J lost 2 bases, V lost 0 bases, and 1 base had no gene match. CDR3 size: 15 residues. All patients experienced relapse after autologous stem cell transplantation, and brentuximab vedotin exposure was variable. About this clone itself: Its antigen remains unknown.

The sequenced sample was peripheral blood mononuclear cells (PBMCs), obtained before the second cycle of nivolumab. The chain employs TRBV9 and TRBJ2-1, with 8 bases identical to TRBD2. The clonotype was recovered from a human donor with classical Hodgkin lymphoma. The CDR3 protein is CASSVAGGPYNEQFF. CDR3 sequence (DNA): TGTGCCAGCAGCGTAGCGGGGGGGCCCTACAATGAGCAGTTCTTC.